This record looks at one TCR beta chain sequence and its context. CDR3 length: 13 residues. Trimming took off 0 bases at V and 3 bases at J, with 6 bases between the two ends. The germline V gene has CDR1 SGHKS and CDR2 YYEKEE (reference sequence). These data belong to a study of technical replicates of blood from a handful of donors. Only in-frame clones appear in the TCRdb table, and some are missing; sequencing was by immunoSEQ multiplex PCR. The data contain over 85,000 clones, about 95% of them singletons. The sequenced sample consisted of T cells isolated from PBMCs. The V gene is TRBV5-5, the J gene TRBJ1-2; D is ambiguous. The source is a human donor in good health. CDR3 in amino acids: CASSLDRDYGYTF. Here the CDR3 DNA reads TGTGCCAGCAGCTTGGACAGAGACTATGGCTACACCTTC.